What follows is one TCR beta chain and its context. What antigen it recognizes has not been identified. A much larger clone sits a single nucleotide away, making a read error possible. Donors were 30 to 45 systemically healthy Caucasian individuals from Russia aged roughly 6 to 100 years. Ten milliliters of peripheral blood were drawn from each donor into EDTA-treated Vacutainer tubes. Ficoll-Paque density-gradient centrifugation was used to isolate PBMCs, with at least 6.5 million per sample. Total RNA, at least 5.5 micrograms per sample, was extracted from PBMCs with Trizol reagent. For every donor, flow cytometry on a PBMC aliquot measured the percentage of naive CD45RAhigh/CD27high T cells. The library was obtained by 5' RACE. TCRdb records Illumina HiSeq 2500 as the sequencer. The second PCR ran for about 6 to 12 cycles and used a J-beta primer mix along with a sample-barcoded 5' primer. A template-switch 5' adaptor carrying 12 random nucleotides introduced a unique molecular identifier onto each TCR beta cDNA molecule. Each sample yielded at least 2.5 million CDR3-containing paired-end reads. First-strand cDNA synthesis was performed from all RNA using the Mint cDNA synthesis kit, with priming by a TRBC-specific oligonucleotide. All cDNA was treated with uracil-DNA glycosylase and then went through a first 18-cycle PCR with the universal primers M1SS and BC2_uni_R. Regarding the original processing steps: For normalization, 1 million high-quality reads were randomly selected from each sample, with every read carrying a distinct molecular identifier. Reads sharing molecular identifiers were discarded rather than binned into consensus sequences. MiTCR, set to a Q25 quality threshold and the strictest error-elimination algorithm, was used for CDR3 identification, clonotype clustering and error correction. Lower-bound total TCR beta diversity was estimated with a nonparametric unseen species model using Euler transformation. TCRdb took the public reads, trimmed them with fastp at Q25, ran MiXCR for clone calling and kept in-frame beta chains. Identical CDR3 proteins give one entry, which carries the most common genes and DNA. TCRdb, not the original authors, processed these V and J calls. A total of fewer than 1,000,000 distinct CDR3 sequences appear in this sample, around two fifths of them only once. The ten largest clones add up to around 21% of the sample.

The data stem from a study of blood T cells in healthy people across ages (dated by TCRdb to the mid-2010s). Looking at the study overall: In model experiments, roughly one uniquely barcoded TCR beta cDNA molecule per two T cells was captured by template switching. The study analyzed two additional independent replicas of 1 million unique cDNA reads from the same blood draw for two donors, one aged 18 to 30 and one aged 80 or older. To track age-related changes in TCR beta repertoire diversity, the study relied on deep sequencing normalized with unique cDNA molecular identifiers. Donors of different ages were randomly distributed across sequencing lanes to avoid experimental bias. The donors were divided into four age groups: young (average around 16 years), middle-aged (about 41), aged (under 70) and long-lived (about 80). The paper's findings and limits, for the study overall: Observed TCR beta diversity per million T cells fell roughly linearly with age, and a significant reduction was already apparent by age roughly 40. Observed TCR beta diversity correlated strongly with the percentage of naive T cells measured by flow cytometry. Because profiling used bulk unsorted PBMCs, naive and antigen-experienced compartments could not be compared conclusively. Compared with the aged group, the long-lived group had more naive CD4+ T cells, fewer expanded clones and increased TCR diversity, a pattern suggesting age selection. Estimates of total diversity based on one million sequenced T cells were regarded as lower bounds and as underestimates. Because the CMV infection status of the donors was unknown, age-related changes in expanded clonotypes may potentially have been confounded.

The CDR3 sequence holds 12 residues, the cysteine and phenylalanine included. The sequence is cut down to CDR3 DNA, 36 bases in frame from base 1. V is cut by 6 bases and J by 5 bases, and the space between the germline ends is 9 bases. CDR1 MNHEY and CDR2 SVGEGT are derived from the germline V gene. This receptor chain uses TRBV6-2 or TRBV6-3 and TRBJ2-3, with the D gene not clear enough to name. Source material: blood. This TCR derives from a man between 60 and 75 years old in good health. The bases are TGTGCCAGCAGGTATCGTGGAGATACGCAGTATTTT. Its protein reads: CASRYRGDTQYF.